This T cell receptor (beta chain) was observed in a study of T-cell reconstitution after alpha-beta-depleted transplantation in children. Overall study results and limits: Newly produced T cells mostly provided counts and TCRbeta diversity after one year, as hyperexpanded clones declined. It was reported that alpha-beta T cells came from several hundred expanded graft clones (about two months after transplant). It was surviving recipient T cells and thymic progenitors that gave some patients high TCRbeta diversity at day 60.

CDR1 is DFQATT and CDR2 is SNEGSKA in the germline V gene (reference sequence). This CDR3 has 17 amino acids. With respect to this clonotype: Its antigen remains unknown. A read error is possible here, since a much larger clone lies one base away.

It was with unique molecular identifiers that the TCRbeta library was prepared. One entry per CDR3 protein results from TCRdb running MiXCR on the PCR reads. Here the sample spans hundreds of thousands of distinct CDR3 sequences, about 11% being singletons. Sequencing used PBMCs, obtained before TCRalphabeta/CD19-depleted stem cell transplant. V and J are TRBV20-1 and TRBJ2-2; the match to TRBD2 covers 10 bases. The source is a child aged 2-9 years with inherited bone marrow failure, due to receive a stem cell transplant. This CDR3 reads CCARVRLAGVPTGELFF. CDR3 nucleotide sequence: TGCTGTGCTAGGGTCCGGCTAGCGGGAGTACCCACCGGGGAGCTGTTTTTT.